This T cell receptor beta chain derives from a study of blood T cell repertoires in COVID-19 (dated by TCRdb to 2020 to 2022). In the study overall: The collaborator samples originated in the United States, Italy and Spain and spanned the acute and convalescent phases of COVID-19. The material from the prospective study consisted of cDNA or gDNA derived from T cells, B-cell-depleted T cells, or PBMCs. Where available, HLA class I and class II types were taken from metadata supplied by the sample provider and were not determined by assay-based typing. The samples were drawn from two sources: the first 160 participants of the ongoing ImmuneRACE study, and some 1,300 subjects contributed by 6 global collaborators. Deeply sampled blood TCRbeta repertoires from subjects exposed to, actively infected with, or recovered from COVID-19 were included in the dataset. The sample metadata nearly always contained a de-identified subject ID, COVID-19 status, age in years and sex. The repertoires were made available in a free public database intended to serve as a resource for research on the immune response to SARS-CoV-2.

Here is what the overall study found, with its caveats: How much clinical and demographic metadata was included differed by source and by participant, and the metadata was provided uncurated.

TCRbeta CDR3 regions were amplified from genomic DNA by means of the immunoSEQ Assay, a bias-controlled multiplex PCR. For the original study's pipeline: Nucleated cell counts per sample were estimated from amplification of reference gene primers within the assay. To quantify the absolute abundance of each unique TCRbeta CDR3 rearrangement, sequence reads were collapsed and filtered. Productive Simpson clonality was computed per sample as the square root of Simpson's diversity index over productive rearrangements. Sourced from immuneACCESS, this table was stored by TCRdb with only in-frame sequences that have V and J called. A share of the clones is absent; for the studies checked, an unresolved V gene accounts for under half, and the remainder has no known explanation. V and J calls and clone size are as listed in that table; D and trimming were resolved from the DNA. This sample has some 130,000 clones in its table, and roughly 90% of those were observed once. The top ten clonotypes cover about 3.5% of the sample.

Remarks on this clone: Its antigen target is currently unknown. No much larger clone exists at a distance of one base, and base qualities are not known.

Whole blood was collected in K2EDTA tubes by collaborating institutions according to the institutions' own protocols. Collaborator samples were shipped for TCRbeta analysis as frozen whole blood, isolated PBMCs, or DNA extracted from either sample type. V is cut back by 8 bases and J by 0 bases, with 14 bases in the junction unmatched. CDR1 and CDR2 were assigned from the germline V gene (reference sequence) as LNHDA and SQIVND. The CDR3 sequence holds 18 residues, the cysteine and phenylalanine included. Just the 54-base CDR3 DNA is kept, in frame starting at base 1. The sample comprised peripheral blood. The sequence derives from a man aged 45-65 years with active COVID-19. This receptor chain uses TRBV19 and TRBJ2-4, with 9 bases in between that match TRBD2. The CDR3 region reads CASADGLAGTLAKNIQYF. The DNA is as follows: TGTGCCAGTGCCGACGGGCTAGCGGGGACCCTAGCCAAAAACATTCAGTACTTC.